This T cell receptor beta chain was identified in a study of blood T cells in healthy people across ages. About the study: Template switching caught about one barcoded beta molecule for each two T cells. Study results and caveats: It was found that TCR beta diversity correlated strongly with the percentage of naive T cells.

Comment on this clonotype: Antigen specificity is unknown.

This CDR3 region has 14 residues. Germline CDR1 reads DFQATT; CDR2 reads SNEGSKA (reference sequence). Losses at the gene ends were 2 bases for V and 10 bases for J; bases not matched to a gene: 7. Then a second PCR, running roughly 7 to 11 cycles, was carried out with a sample-barcoded 5' primer and a J-beta primer mix. TCRdb ran MiXCR on the 5' RACE reads and lists one entry per CDR3 protein. Of over 950,000 distinct CDR3 sequences listed, roughly two fifths are singletons. The origin of this receptor is a man aged 18 to 35 in good health. Sequencing input: blood. The chain employs TRBV20-1 and TRBJ2-1; TRBD1 agrees at 11 bases. The CDR3 spells CSARTGTGGYEQFF. The CDR3 bases are TGCAGTGCTAGAACCGGGACAGGGGGTTACGAGCAGTTCTTC.